This entry lists 20 T cell receptor beta chains sequenced from one sample in a study of blood T cell dynamics during melanoma immunotherapy. Time point denoted: pre-treatment baseline. Measured with immunoSEQ multiplex PCR; TCRdb has only the in-frame clones, and not every one. The table lists approximately 25,000 clones, around 88% of them singletons. The sequencing here drew on blood, taken from a patient treated with checkpoint blockade. These receptors all come from a human donor with melanoma.

This chain joins TRBV2 and TRBJ1-1, with D perhaps matching TRBD1 (6 bases). The V and J ends lost 4 bases and 4 bases respectively, with 10 bases between them. This CDR3 is built from 13 residues. Germline values: CDR1 SNHLY, CDR2 FYNNEI. For the CDR3, the DNA is TGTGCCAGCAGTGGGACAGATTTCACTGAAGCTTTCTTT. Amino acids: CASSGTDFTEAFF.

The chain recombines TRBV7-9 with TRBJ2-7; 14 bases map to TRBD2. CDR1 and CDR2 from the germline V gene are SEHNR and FQNEAQ (reference sequence). With V trimmed by 2 bases and J by 10 bases, 7 bases remained unmatched. The CDR3 totals 15 residues. The DNA for the CDR3 is TGTGCCAGCAGCTTATTCGGGACTAGCGGGAGTCGCCAGTACTTC. This encodes CASSLFGTSGSRQYF. The variable domain in full, with the rest retrieved from reference TRBV7-9 and TRBJ2-7, is DTGVSQNPRHKITKRGQNVTFRCDPISEHNRLYWYRQTLGQGPEFLTYFQNEAQLEKSRLLSDRFSAERPKGSFSTLEIQRTEQGDSAMYLCASSLFGTSGSRQYFGPGTRLTVT.

This sequence joins TRBV19 and TRBJ2-1, with 9 bases aligning to TRBD2. The germline gives CDR1 LNHDA, CDR2 SQIVND (reference sequence). CDR3 length: 17 amino acids. Trimming took 1 base from V and 7 from J; bases not matched to a gene: 11. The CDR3 DNA reads TGTGCCAGTAGTATAGGACAGCCTAGCGGGACTATGAATGAGCAGTTCTTC. This translates into CASSIGQPSGTMNEQFF.

The chain has TRBV6-5 and TRBJ2-2; 7 bases line up with TRBD1. The V gene's germline CDR1 is MNHEY and CDR2 SVGAGI. The V gene end was trimmed by 11 bases and the J gene end by 1 base; junction bases not matched to a gene: 4. This CDR3 is 13 amino acids long. CDR3 sequence reads: CAVGQLNTGELFF. The DNA of the CDR3 is TGTGCCGTGGGACAGCTGAACACCGGGGAGCTGTTTTTT.

The V call is TRBV18, the J call TRBJ2-7, with D unresolved. The CDR3 extends over 14 amino acids. The ends were cut back, 6 bases at V and 2 bases at J, with 14 bases in the middle. The germline V gene encodes CDR1 KGHSH and CDR2 LQKENI. CDR3 amino acids: CASSPALGPYEQYF. The DNA of the CDR3 is TGTGCCAGCTCTCCAGCCCTCGGTCCCTACGAGCAGTACTTC.

The chain recombines TRBV29-1 with TRBJ1-5; possible D gene TRBD1, 6 bases. Trimming took 7 bases from V and 0 from J, leaving 10 bases between them. The CDR3 loop spans 13 amino acids. Germline V gene sequence: CDR1 SQVTM, CDR2 ANQGSEA. For the CDR3, the DNA is TGCAGCGCCCAGGGGTATAGCAATCAGCCCCAGCATTTT. Its translation is CSAQGYSNQPQHF.

This chain connects TRBV7-7 to TRBJ2-7, with D possibly matching TRBD2 (5 bases). There are 15 residues in the CDR3. The germline V and J ends were trimmed by 4 bases and 6 bases, with 19 bases remaining between them. CDR1 is SSHAT, CDR2 FNYEAQ, per germline (reference sequence). The CDR3 sequence is CASSSTLGGTSEQYF. The CDR3 region has the DNA TGTGCCAGCAGCTCAACCCTAGGAGGAACTAGCGAGCAGTACTTC.

The chain employs TRBV7-8 and TRBJ2-2, with D unresolved. The CDR3 is 14 residues long. Trimming shortened V by 7 bases and J by 1 base, and 10 bases separated the two germline ends. Germline V gives CDR1 SGHVS, CDR2 FQNEAQ. As DNA, the CDR3 is TGTGCCAGCACCAGGACCGAGAACACCGGGGAGCTGTTTTTT. This gives the protein CASTRTENTGELFF. Drawing the rest from reference TRBV7-8 and TRBJ2-2, the complete variable domain is GAGVSQSPRYKVAKRGQDVALRCDPISGHVSLFWYQQALGQGPEFLTYFQNEAQLDKSGLPSDRFFAERPEGSVSTLKIQRTQQEDSAVYLCASTRTENTGELFFGEGSRLTVL.

This clone was counted a few times. This chain joins TRBV18 and TRBJ2-7; 10 positions agree with TRBD1. The length of the CDR3 is 15 residues. Germline assignment: CDR1 KGHSH and CDR2 LQKENI. V dropped 3 bases and J dropped 5; count of bases not matched to a gene: 7. CDR3 sequence (DNA): TGTGCCAGCTCACCGCTCGGGGACAGGGGAAACGAGCAGTACTTC. It translates to CASSPLGDRGNEQYF.

The gene calls are TRBV28 and TRBJ2-7; the D is unclear. Trimming left V 5 bases short and J 2 bases short, with 4 bases between. Germline V CDR1 and CDR2: MDHEN, SYDVKM. The CDR3 is 11 amino acids. CDR3 in DNA: TGTGCCAGCAGTGAAACCTACGAGCAGTACTTC. This translates into CASSETYEQYF.

The chain has TRBV11-2 and TRBJ2-5; D is possibly TRBD2 (5 bases). Looked up from germline, CDR1 is SGHAT and CDR2 is FQNNGV. CDR3 length: 17 residues. Trimming stripped 5 bases from V and 4 bases from J, with 23 bases between. The CDR3 sequence: CASSPIFRGIGLETQYF. Here the CDR3 DNA reads TGTGCCAGCAGCCCAATCTTCCGGGGAATCGGACTAGAGACCCAGTACTTC.

This chain connects TRBV2 to TRBJ1-1; tentative D call: TRBD1 (5 bases). CDR3 length: 14 amino acids. With 7 bases removed from V and 0 bases from J, the gap between germline ends came to 12 bases. The germline gives CDR1 SNHLY, CDR2 FYNNEI. CDR3 protein: CASNTGGMNTEAFF. For the CDR3, the DNA is TGTGCCAGCAATACCGGGGGAATGAACACTGAAGCTTTCTTT.

Only one count was recorded for this clone. This rearrangement joins TRBV2 to TRBJ2-5; the match to TRBD2 covers 11 bases. The CDR3 spans 17 residues. Germline lookup yields CDR1 SNHLY and CDR2 FYNNEI. V shed 4 bases and J 1 base; nucleotides not matched to a gene: 8. The CDR3 protein is CASSGGPGLAVQETQYF. Here the CDR3 DNA reads TGTGCCAGCAGTGGCGGACCGGGACTAGCGGTCCAAGAGACCCAGTACTTC.

V and J are TRBV5-1 and TRBJ2-5; D unresolved. CDR3 length: 11 residues. The V end was cut by 3 bases, the J end by 4 bases, with 4 bases between. Germline CDR1 is SGHRS and CDR2 is YFSETQ. Here the CDR3 reads CASSSVETQYF. Written as DNA, the CDR3 is TGCGCCAGCAGCTCGGTAGAGACCCAGTACTTC.

This clone was seen once. The rearrangement uses TRBV4-1 and TRBJ2-7; no firm D call. Germline CDR1 is MGHRA and CDR2 is YSYEKL. The CDR3 sequence is 15 residues long. V was pared by 0 bases and J by 3 bases, with 12 bases between. CDR3 nucleotide sequence: TGCGCCAGCAGCCAAGATCCCACACCGGGCTACGAGCAGTACTTC. Translating gives CASSQDPTPGYEQYF.

V gene TRBV5-4 combines with J gene TRBJ1-1; D is ambiguous. Looked up from germline, CDR1 is SGHNT and CDR2 is YYREEE (reference sequence). The CDR3 totals 11 residues. The ends were cut back, 3 bases at V and 6 bases at J, with 6 bases in the middle. As DNA, the CDR3 is TGTGCCAGCAGCTCGACCGCTGAAGCTTTCTTT. This encodes CASSSTAEAFF.

A word on this clone: Within the sample, other DNA sequences also encode this same CDR3. As DNA, the CDR3 is TGTGCCAGCAGTTCCCGGGGACAGGGGAGCCGCGGCTACACCTTC. Its protein product is CASSSRGQGSRGYTF. This chain links TRBV28 with TRBJ1-2, with 10 bases aligning to TRBD1. Germline V gives CDR1 MDHEN, CDR2 SYDVKM. With 4 bases clipped from V and 8 bases from J, the junction kept 10 bases outside the gene matches. This CDR3 contains 15 residues.

The V and J genes are TRBV19 and TRBJ2-3; TRBD2 aligns across 13 bases. This CDR3 comprises 18 residues. Germline CDR1 LNHDA, CDR2 SQIVND (reference sequence). V shed 9 bases, J shed 2 bases, and the junction held 14 bases outside the gene matches. In DNA form, the CDR3 reads TGTGCCAGCCGGCGACTAGCGGGAGGATATGGGACCACAGATACGCAGTATTTT. Protein: CASRRLAGGYGTTDTQYF.

The genes are TRBV28 and TRBJ1-5; the D is unclear. The CDR3 is 12 amino acids. Trimming removed 6 bases at V and 7 bases at J, with 10 bases between. Germline CDR1 and CDR2: MDHEN and SYDVKM. DNA for the CDR3: TGTGCCAGCAGCTGGTCGGGGCAGCCCCAGCATTTT. The encoded protein is CASSWSGQPQHF.

The V gene is TRBV7-9, the J gene TRBJ2-2; no firm D call. Germline V CDR1 and CDR2: SEHNR, FQNEAQ (reference sequence). Trimming removed 6 bases from V and 4 bases from J, with 6 bases in between. The CDR3 is made up of 12 amino acids. In DNA form, the CDR3 reads TGTGCCAGCAGAGCTAGCACCGGGGAGCTGTTTTTT. Translating gives CASRASTGELFF.